The source of this TCR beta chain is a study of cytomegalovirus exposure and HLA in healthy donors. General study points: Solely CMV serostatus was available to characterize immune exposure. Trimming of TCR beta V- and J-genes showed a link, identified in a later analysis, to a missense DCLRE1C variant.

CDR1 is SGDLS and CDR2 is YYNGEE in the germline V gene. V gave up 1 base and J gave up 4 bases; unmatched junction bases: 10. CDR3 length: 16 amino acids. This PCR relied on a set of 60 Vbeta primers and 13 Jbeta primers. Data came from immunoSEQ multiplex PCR; TCRdb stores just in-frame clones and leaves some out. The table includes 150,000 to 200,000 clones, about 81% detected once. As to this clone: Its antigen is still unknown.

The chain combines TRBV9 with TRBJ2-5, with 7 positions matching TRBD1. Material for sequencing was PBMCs. This clonotype originated in a woman in her thirties in good health and CMV-seronegative. CDR3: CASSVRQGDFRETQYF. DNA of the CDR3: TGTGCCAGCAGCGTACGGCAGGGGGATTTTCGAGAGACCCAGTACTTC. Using reference TRBV9 and TRBJ2-5 for the parts outside the CDR3, the full variable domain is DSGVTQTPKHLITATGQRVTLRCSPRSGDLSVYWYQQSLDQGLQFLIQYYNGEERAKGNILERFSAQQFPDLHSELNLSSLELGDSALYFCASSVRQGDFRETQYFGPGTRLLVL.